One sample yielded the 17 T cell receptor beta chains listed below, sequenced in a study of CD8+ T cells in alopecia areata. The sequencing template was cDNA reverse transcribed from extracted RNA. This table comes from immunoSEQ multiplex PCR, and its TCRdb copy is limited to in-frame clones, with some not included. The table has some 110,000 clones, less than 75% seen once; the top ten hold 10% to 15%. As to treatment: oral pan-JAK inhibitor, 5-10 mg twice daily. The sequences come from CD8+ T cells sorted from blood, collected at week 24, from a patient treated with tofacitinib. These receptors originate from a human donor with alopecia areata.

This clone has a handful of counts. V is TRBV29-1 and J is TRBJ2-6; D remains ambiguous. The CDR3 extends over 13 amino acids. Germline values: CDR1 SQVTM, CDR2 ANQGSEA. V lost 5 bases and J 2 bases, leaving 7 bases between the germline ends. This chain's CDR3 is CSVTGAGANVLTF. The CDR3 DNA sequence: TGCAGCGTTACGGGCGCTGGGGCCAACGTCCTGACTTTC. The whole variable domain, filled in from reference TRBV29-1 and TRBJ2-6, reads SAVISQKPSRDICQRGTSLTIQCQVDSQVTMMFWYRQQPGQSLTLIATANQGSEATYESGFVIDKFPISRPNLTFSTLTVSNMSPEDSSIYLCSVTGAGANVLTFGAGSRLTVL.

This clone was picked up one time. The rearrangement links TRBV4-2 to TRBJ2-5; 8 nucleotides align to TRBD2. CDR1 is LGHNA and CDR2 is YNFKEQ in the germline V gene. This CDR3 region has 17 residues. J lost 2 bases, V lost 0 bases, and 8 bases had no gene match. The CDR3 bases are TGTGCCAGCAGCCAAGAGGGTACACTAGCGGAACAAGAGACCCAGTACTTC. This gives the protein CASSQEGTLAEQETQYF.

V gene TRBV14 combines with J gene TRBJ2-3, with D unresolved. The CDR3 length is 17 residues. CDR1 SGHDN and CDR2 FVKESK come from the germline V gene. V dropped 0 bases and J dropped 6 bases, with 19 bases sitting between them. The CDR3 here is CASSQEWASESGDTQYF. The CDR3 nucleotides read TGTGCCAGCAGCCAAGAATGGGCTAGTGAGAGTGGGGATACGCAGTATTTT.

This clone has a handful of counts. CDR3 loop: CSGSGATNEKLFF. For the CDR3, the DNA is TGCAGCGGGTCAGGCGCAACTAATGAAAAACTGTTTTTT. J is TRBJ1-4 and V is TRBV29-1; no clear D. Trimming removed 7 bases at V and 0 bases at J, with 9 bases between. Germline loops: CDR1 SQVTM, CDR2 ANQGSEA. The CDR3 totals 13 residues. Supplemented by reference TRBV29-1 and TRBJ1-4, the full variable domain reads SAVISQKPSRDICQRGTSLTIQCQVDSQVTMMFWYRQQPGQSLTLIATANQGSEATYESGFVIDKFPISRPNLTFSTLTVSNMSPEDSSIYLCSGSGATNEKLFFGSGTQLSVL.

On this clone: This probably arose from a read error, given a far larger clone one base away. This chain uses TRBV28 with TRBJ2-1; D is possibly TRBD1 or TRBD2 (5 bases each). CDR1 and CDR2 (germline): MDHEN, SYDVKM. The CDR3 runs 18 residues. CDR3 nucleotides: TGTACCAGCAGTTTAGGGTTCGGGGCTTCGAGCTCCTACAATGAGCAGTTCTTC. The encoded protein is CTSSLGFGASSSYNEQFF. The variable domain in full, completed from reference TRBV28 and TRBJ2-1, reads DVKVTQSSRYLVKRTGEKVFLECVQDMDHENMFWYRQDPGLGLRLIYFSYDVKMKEKGDIPEGYSVSREKKERFSLILESASTNQTSMYLCTSSLGFGASSSYNEQFFGPGTRLTVL.

This chain uses TRBV25-1 with TRBJ1-1, with TRBD1 as a possible D gene (5 bases). Germline V gene data show CDR1 as MGHDK and CDR2 as SYGVNS. There are 14 residues in the CDR3. The V gene lost 2 bases and the J gene lost 1 base, with 8 bases spanning the gap. The DNA for the CDR3 is TGTGCCAGCAGTGAACAGGGAGAGAACACTGAAGCTTTCTTT. Amino acids: CASSEQGENTEAFF.

The rearrangement links TRBV29-1 to TRBJ1-2; D may be TRBD1 (6 bases). Germline values: CDR1 SQVTM, CDR2 ANQGSEA. The CDR3 runs to 14 residues. Trimming took off 5 bases at V and 4 bases at J, with 17 bases between the two ends. CDR3 loop: CSVHRGQFSYGYTF. CDR3 coding DNA: TGCAGCGTTCACCGGGGGCAGTTTTCCTATGGCTACACCTTC.

This chain links TRBV5-6 with TRBJ1-2; 7 bases are shared with TRBD1. After removal of 4 bases from V and 0 bases from J, the junction contained 6 bases not matched to a gene. Per germline, CDR1 SGHDT and CDR2 YYEEEE. The CDR3 consists of 15 residues. The CDR3 DNA follows: TGTGCCAGCAGCACCGACAGGGAAGCTAACTATGGCTACACCTTC. This sequence encodes CASSTDREANYGYTF.

V is TRBV13 and J is TRBJ2-5; no definite D call. The germline V gene encodes CDR1 PRHDT and CDR2 FYEKMQ (reference sequence). The CDR3 is made up of 12 amino acids. V was pared by 3 bases and J by 5 bases, with 7 bases between. The CDR3 is CASSFLGETQYF. The CDR3 DNA reads as TGTGCCAGCAGCTTTCTCGGGGAGACCCAGTACTTC.

V and J are TRBV5-1 and TRBJ2-7; 7 bases line up with TRBD1. V dropped 4 bases and J dropped 2; count of bases not matched to a gene: 3. Germline CDR1 is SGHRS and CDR2 is YFSETQ. This CDR3 contains 13 residues. In nucleotides, the CDR3 is TGCGCCAGCAGCCCGACAGGGACCTACGAGCAGTACTTC. Its protein product is CASSPTGTYEQYF. Full variable domain (outside the CDR3, taken from reference TRBV5-1 and TRBJ2-7): KAGVTQTPRYLIKTRGQQVTLSCSPISGHRSVSWYQQTPGQGLQFLFEYFSETQRNKGNFPGRFSGRQFSNSRSEMNVSTLELGDSALYLCASSPTGTYEQYFGPGTRLTVT.

For this clone: This sample includes further DNA sequences coding for the same CDR3. The chain links TRBV5-1 to TRBJ2-7; D not certain. The V gene's germline CDR1 is SGHRS and CDR2 YFSETQ. Trimming cost V 0 bases and J 1 base, with 5 bases left between them. The CDR3 has 13 amino acids. The CDR3 loop reads CASSLAESYEQYF. The CDR3 DNA reads as TGCGCCAGCAGCTTGGCCGAGTCCTACGAGCAGTACTTC.

The chain carries TRBV7-8 and TRBJ2-7, with D maybe TRBD1 (6 bases). Trimming took 3 bases from V and 0 from J, leaving 12 bases between them. Germline loops: CDR1 SGHVS, CDR2 FQNEAQ. This CDR3 region has 15 residues. CDR3 sequence reads: CASSLSRDTSYEQYF. The CDR3 coding sequence is TGTGCCAGCAGCTTGTCCCGGGACACCTCCTACGAGCAGTACTTC.

The chain is built from TRBV9 and TRBJ1-4, with D possibly TRBD1 on 5 matching bases. This CDR3 is built from 14 residues. Germline CDR1 is SGDLS and CDR2 is YYNGEE. V was cut by 4 bases and J by 3 bases, with 10 bases left in between. CDR3 residues: CASSLEGANEKLFF. Here the CDR3 DNA reads TGTGCCAGCAGCCTTGAAGGGGCTAATGAAAAACTGTTTTTT.

The V call is TRBV27, the J call TRBJ2-5; D gene ambiguous. This CDR3 is built from 13 residues. CDR1 is MNHEY and CDR2 is SMNVEV in the germline V gene (reference sequence). The V gene lost 5 bases and the J gene lost 4 bases, with 11 bases spanning the gap. The CDR3 here is CASSTDGRETQYF. The CDR3 coding sequence is TGTGCCAGCAGTACGGACGGAAGAGAGACCCAGTACTTC.

The genes are TRBV7-2 and TRBJ1-2; tentative D call: TRBD1 (5 bases). The ends were cut back, 4 bases at V and 3 bases at J, with 12 bases in the middle. CDR3 length: 14 amino acids. The germline V gene has CDR1 SGHTA and CDR2 FQGNSA. CDR3 nucleotides: TGTGCCAGCAGCTGGAGGGACCCATACTATGGCTACACCTTC. Translating it yields CASSWRDPYYGYTF.

The chain is built from TRBV7-2 and TRBJ1-1; 9 bases agree with TRBD1. V was clipped by 5 bases and J by 4 bases; unmatched bases: 5. Germline CDR1 is SGHTA and CDR2 is FQGNSA. CDR3 length: 14 residues. The CDR3 is CASSTTGGITEAFF. In DNA, the CDR3 is TGTGCCAGCAGCACAACAGGGGGCATCACTGAAGCTTTCTTT.

The gene calls are TRBV5-1 and TRBJ1-1; unclear D gene. The V end was cut by 0 bases, the J end by 2 bases, with 8 bases between. Germline CDR1 reads SGHRS; CDR2 reads YFSETQ. CDR3 length: 14 residues. The CDR3 sequence: CASSLVTANTEAFF. The CDR3 DNA is TGCGCCAGCAGCTTGGTTACAGCTAACACTGAAGCTTTCTTT.